This passage covers 9 T cell receptor beta chains from one sample sequenced in a study of blood T cell repertoires in COVID-19. Generated by immunoSEQ multiplex PCR, the TCRdb table keeps only in-frame clones and is missing some. Among approximately 300,000 clones listed, 75% to 90% were seen once. The source material was peripheral blood. These receptor sequences come from a man aged 35 to 55 with acute or convalescent COVID-19.

The chain links TRBV5-1 to TRBJ2-2, with D possibly TRBD1 on 6 matching bases. The germline gives CDR1 SGHRS, CDR2 YFSETQ. V was cut by 2 bases and J by 1 base, with 12 bases left in between. The CDR3 contains 16 residues. CDR3 bases: TGCGCCAGCAGCTTAGTGGGACAACTGAACACCGGGGAGCTGTTTTTT. This codes for CASSLVGQLNTGELFF.

There are a few counts of this clone. The chain joins TRBV10-3 to TRBJ2-7; maybe TRBD1 (6 bases). Per germline, CDR1 ENHRY and CDR2 SYGVKD. The CDR3 is 14 amino acids. Trimming cost V 10 bases and J 9 bases, with 25 bases left between them. The CDR3 DNA reads TGTGCCACTAATTCGGGGACAACTCCTGCCGGGCAGTACTTC. Its protein product is CATNSGTTPAGQYF.

The J gene is TRBJ2-3, the V gene TRBV5-6, with 8 bases identical to TRBD2. Germline lookup yields CDR1 SGHDT and CDR2 YYEEEE. V shed 4 bases, J shed 2 bases, and the junction held 9 bases outside the gene matches. The CDR3 has 16 amino acids. Here the CDR3 reads CASSPTLADSTDTQYF. The CDR3 DNA reads as TGTGCCAGCAGCCCCACACTAGCGGACTCCACAGATACGCAGTATTTT.

This clone was observed a single time. The rearrangement uses TRBV9 and TRBJ2-6; D call uncertain. Germline assignment: CDR1 SGDLS and CDR2 YYNGEE. Trimming shortened V by 1 base and J by 0 bases, and 5 bases separated the two germline ends. The CDR3 totals 15 residues. CDR3 nucleotides: TGTGCCAGCAGCGTACAGTCCTCTGGGGCCAACGTCCTGACTTTC. Translation: CASSVQSSGANVLTF.

V usage is TRBV6-5 and J usage is TRBJ2-1; TRBD2 is a possible D gene (5 bases). The V and J ends lost 6 bases and 8 bases respectively, with 14 bases between them. This CDR3 is 13 amino acids long. The germline V gene encodes CDR1 MNHEY and CDR2 SVGAGI. The CDR3 bases are TGTGCCAGCAGGCGGACGGGGTCCCATGAGCAGTTCTTC. Its translation is CASRRTGSHEQFF.

The gene calls are TRBV30 and TRBJ1-1; 8 bases are shared with TRBD1. Germline CDR1 and CDR2: GTSNPN and SVGIG (reference sequence). Trimming removed 4 bases from V and 8 bases from J; junction bases left unmatched: 9. This CDR3 has 13 amino acids. The CDR3 reads CAWMVTGGREAFF. The CDR3 DNA reads as TGTGCCTGGATGGTAACAGGGGGTAGGGAAGCTTTCTTT.

The rearrangement joins TRBV9 to TRBJ1-1; 10 bases are shared with TRBD1. The CDR3 has 16 amino acids. V lost 4 bases, J lost 6 bases, and 12 bases stayed unmatched. CDR1 is SGDLS and CDR2 is YYNGEE in the germline V gene. The CDR3 spells CASSRRAGTGDPEAFF. The CDR3 bases are TGTGCCAGCAGCCGAAGGGCCGGGACAGGGGACCCTGAAGCTTTCTTT. The variable domain in full, with the rest retrieved from reference TRBV9 and TRBJ1-1, is DSGVTQTPKHLITATGQRVTLRCSPRSGDLSVYWYQQSLDQGLQFLIQYYNGEERAKGNILERFSAQQFPDLHSELNLSSLELGDSALYFCASSRRAGTGDPEAFFGQGTRLTVV.

This clone was recorded once. This rearrangement joins TRBV30 to TRBJ1-4, with a tentative D call TRBD1 (6 bases). The CDR3 is 13 amino acids. The germline V gene encodes CDR1 GTSNPN and CDR2 SVGIG (reference sequence). V lost 8 bases, J lost 1 base, and 11 bases lay in between. CDR3: CARPQGTNEKLFF. The CDR3 coding sequence is TGTGCCCGCCCACAGGGAACTAATGAAAAACTGTTTTTT.

The chain couples TRBV15 to TRBJ2-6; D may be TRBD1 (5 bases). CDR1 and CDR2 from the germline V gene are LNHNV and YYDKDF (reference sequence). The CDR3 loop spans 24 amino acids. The germline V and J ends were trimmed by 0 bases and 1 base, with 31 bases remaining between them. CDR3 loop: CATSRDLLGATGVGSPSGANVLTF. The CDR3 DNA reads TGTGCCACCAGCAGAGATCTTCTAGGGGCCACCGGTGTTGGTAGCCCTTCTGGGGCCAACGTCCTGACTTTC.